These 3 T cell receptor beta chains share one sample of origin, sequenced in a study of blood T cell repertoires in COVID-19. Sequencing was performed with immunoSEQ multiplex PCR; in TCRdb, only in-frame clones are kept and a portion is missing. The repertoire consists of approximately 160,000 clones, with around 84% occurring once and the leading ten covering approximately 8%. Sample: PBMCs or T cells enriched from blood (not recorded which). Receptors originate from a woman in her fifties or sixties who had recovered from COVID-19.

CDR3 region: CASREPQNYGYTF. Here the CDR3 DNA reads TGCGCCAGTCGGGAGCCACAAAACTATGGCTACACCTTC. The chain recombines TRBV5-1 with TRBJ1-2; D not resolved. Trimming took off 8 bases at V and 2 bases at J, with 13 bases between the two ends. The CDR3 has 13 residues. The germline V gene encodes CDR1 SGHRS and CDR2 YFSETQ. The entire variable domain, with the rest obtained from reference TRBV5-1 and TRBJ1-2, is as follows: KAGVTQTPRYLIKTRGQQVTLSCSPISGHRSVSWYQQTPGQGLQFLFEYFSETQRNKGNFPGRFSGRQFSNSRSEMNVSTLELGDSALYLCASREPQNYGYTFGSGTRLTVV.

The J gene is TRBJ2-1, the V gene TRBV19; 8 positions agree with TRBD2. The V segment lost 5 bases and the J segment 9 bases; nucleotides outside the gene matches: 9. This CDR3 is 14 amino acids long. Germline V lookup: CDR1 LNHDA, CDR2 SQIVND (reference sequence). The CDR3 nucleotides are TGTGCCAGTAGTCCCCGGCGGGAGGACCTTGAGCAGTTCTTC. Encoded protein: CASSPRREDLEQFF.

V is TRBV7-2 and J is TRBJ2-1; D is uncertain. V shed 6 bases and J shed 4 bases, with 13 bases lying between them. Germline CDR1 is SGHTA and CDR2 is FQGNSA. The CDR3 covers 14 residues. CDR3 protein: CASSMSVIYNEQFF. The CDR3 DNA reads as TGTGCCAGCAGTATGTCAGTCATTTACAATGAGCAGTTCTTC.